The 5 T cell receptor beta chains presented below share a single source sample, sequenced in a study of cytotoxic CD8 clonotypes in ibrutinib-treated CLL (dated by TCRdb to 2020 to 2022). Reading the label with the study, this specimen's time point is: approximately 11 months on ibrutinib. Libraries were constructed by the immunoSEQ multiplex PCR assay. Drawn from immuneACCESS, this table holds only the in-frame rearrangements with V and J called that TCRdb kept. Clones are partly lost; checked studies trace under half to an unresolved V gene and leave the rest unexplained. In all, the sample holds 200,000 or so clones, and more than 65% of those were seen once. Together, the top ten hold approximately 5.9% of the sample. The sample was PBMCs, taken after 12 months of ibrutinib treatment. The source is a human donor with chronic lymphocytic leukemia.

Here the CDR3 DNA reads TGTGCCAGCACTCCCGGTATCTATGGCTACACCTTC. Translation gives CASTPGIYGYTF. V usage is TRBV28 and J usage is TRBJ1-2; D call uncertain. Between the trimmed V and J ends, which lost 7 bases and 4 bases, there was a span of 10 bases. Germline CDR1 and CDR2: MDHEN and SYDVKM. The CDR3 covers 12 residues.

The chain carries TRBV12-5 and TRBJ1-1; 7 positions agree with TRBD1. The CDR3 extends over 16 amino acids. Trimming at V came to 7 bases and at J to 5 bases, leaving 16 bases not matched to a gene. Germline CDR1 is LGHNT and CDR2 is FRNRAP. CDR3 region: CASADGVGTVRTEAFF. Written as DNA, the CDR3 is TGTGCTAGTGCCGATGGGGTGGGGACAGTACGGACTGAAGCTTTCTTT.

The chain recombines TRBV6-5 with TRBJ1-1; 8 bases align to TRBD1. This CDR3 spans 15 amino acids. Per germline, CDR1 MNHEY and CDR2 SVGAGI. With V trimmed by 7 bases and J by 3 bases, 10 bases remained unmatched. CDR3 region: CASTIDRGQHTEAFF. DNA for the CDR3: TGTGCCAGCACGATAGACAGGGGCCAACACACTGAAGCTTTCTTT.

V and J are TRBV19 and TRBJ2-5; D is undetermined. Germline V gene data show CDR1 as LNHDA and CDR2 as SQIVND (reference sequence). V was shortened by 5 bases and J by 5 bases, with 15 bases between the two germline ends. The CDR3 covers 14 residues. The CDR3 spells CASSGTWAGETQYF. In nucleotides, the CDR3 is TGTGCCAGTAGTGGTACGTGGGCTGGGGAGACCCAGTACTTC. The complete variable domain, with remaining parts taken from reference TRBV19 and TRBJ2-5, reads DGGITQSPKYLFRKEGQNVTLSCEQNLNHDAMYWYRQDPGQGLRLIYYSQIVNDFQKGDIAEGYSVSREKKESFPLTVTSAQKNPTAFYLCASSGTWAGETQYFGPGTRLLVL.

V gene TRBV2 combines with J gene TRBJ1-4; D uncertain. This CDR3 has 13 residues. Trimming pared 6 bases from V and 8 bases from J, leaving 13 bases between. The germline gives CDR1 SNHLY, CDR2 FYNNEI. CDR3 loop: CASRSRAYEKLFF. CDR3 nucleotides: TGTGCCAGCAGGAGCCGAGCGTACGAAAAACTGTTTTTT.